Listed here are 2 T cell receptor beta chains from one sample, sequenced in a study of cytomegalovirus exposure and HLA in healthy donors. PCR used 60 Vbeta primers and 13 Jbeta primers. Sequencing used immunoSEQ multiplex PCR; TCRdb keeps in-frame clones, though not all of them. Here the sample spans fewer than 200,000 clones, 65% to 80% being singletons. The sequenced sample consisted of PBMCs. These receptors all stem from a woman in her thirties or forties in good health and CMV-seropositive.

This chain joins TRBV4-1 and TRBJ2-3; D is possibly TRBD2 (6 bases). Germline CDR1 reads MGHRA; CDR2 reads YSYEKL. The CDR3 is made up of 17 amino acids. The V end was cut by 1 base, the J end by 3 bases, with 17 bases between. Here the CDR3 DNA reads TGCGCCAGCAGCCAAGCTATTCTAGCGTCGAGTACAGATACGCAGTATTTT. Residues: CASSQAILASSTDTQYF.

V usage is TRBV7-9 and J usage is TRBJ2-7; possible D gene TRBD2, 6 bases. Germline CDR1 reads SEHNR; CDR2 reads FQNEAQ (reference sequence). The CDR3 sequence is 12 residues long. V was pared by 11 bases and J by 6 bases, with 17 bases between. The CDR3 nucleotides read TGTGCCTCGGGGGACTCCCCTCGCGAGCAGTACTTC. Encoded protein: CASGDSPREQYF.